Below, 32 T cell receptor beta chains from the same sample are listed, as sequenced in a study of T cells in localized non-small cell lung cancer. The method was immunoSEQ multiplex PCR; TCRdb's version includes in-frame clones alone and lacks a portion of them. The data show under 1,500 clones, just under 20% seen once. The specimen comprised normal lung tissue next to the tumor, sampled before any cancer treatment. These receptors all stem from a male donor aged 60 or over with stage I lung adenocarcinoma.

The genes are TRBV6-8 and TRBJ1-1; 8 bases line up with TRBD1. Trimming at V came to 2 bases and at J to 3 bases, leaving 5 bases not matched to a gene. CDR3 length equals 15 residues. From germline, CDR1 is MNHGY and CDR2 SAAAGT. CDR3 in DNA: TGTGCCAGCAGTTACGAGGGGACAGGTCACACTGAAGCTTTCTTT. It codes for CASSYEGTGHTEAFF.

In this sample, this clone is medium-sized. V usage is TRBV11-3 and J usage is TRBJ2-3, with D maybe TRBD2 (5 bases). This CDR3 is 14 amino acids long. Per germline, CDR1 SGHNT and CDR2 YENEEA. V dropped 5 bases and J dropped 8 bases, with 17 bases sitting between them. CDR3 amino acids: CASSPAGSSVTQYF. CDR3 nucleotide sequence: TGTGCCAGCAGCCCTGCGGGCTCGTCCGTTACGCAGTATTTT.

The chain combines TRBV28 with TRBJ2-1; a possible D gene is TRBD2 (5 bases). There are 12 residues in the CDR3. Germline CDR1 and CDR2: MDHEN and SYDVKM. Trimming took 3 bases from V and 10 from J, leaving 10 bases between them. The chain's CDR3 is CASSLSGPEQFF. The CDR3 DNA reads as TGTGCCAGCAGTTTGAGCGGCCCCGAGCAGTTCTTC.

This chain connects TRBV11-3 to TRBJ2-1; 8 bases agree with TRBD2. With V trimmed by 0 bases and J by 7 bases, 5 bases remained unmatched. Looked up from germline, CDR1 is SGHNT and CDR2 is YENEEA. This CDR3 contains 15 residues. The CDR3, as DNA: TGTGCCAGCAGCTTAGACCGGGGGGGTTGGAATGAGCAGTTCTTC. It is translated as CASSLDRGGWNEQFF.

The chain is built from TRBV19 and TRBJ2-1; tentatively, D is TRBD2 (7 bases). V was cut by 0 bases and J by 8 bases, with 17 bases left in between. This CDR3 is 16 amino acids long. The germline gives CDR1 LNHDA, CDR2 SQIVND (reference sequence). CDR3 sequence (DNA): TGTGCCAGTAGTATAGATGGGGGGGCAGGGTTCGATGAGCAGTTCTTC. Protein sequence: CASSIDGGAGFDEQFF.

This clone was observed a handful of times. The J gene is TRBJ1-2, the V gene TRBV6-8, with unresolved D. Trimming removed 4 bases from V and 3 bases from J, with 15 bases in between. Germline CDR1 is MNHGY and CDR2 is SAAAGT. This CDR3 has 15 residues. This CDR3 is CASSSETTSDYGYTF. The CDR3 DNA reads TGTGCCAGCAGTTCTGAAACGACTTCGGACTATGGCTACACCTTC.

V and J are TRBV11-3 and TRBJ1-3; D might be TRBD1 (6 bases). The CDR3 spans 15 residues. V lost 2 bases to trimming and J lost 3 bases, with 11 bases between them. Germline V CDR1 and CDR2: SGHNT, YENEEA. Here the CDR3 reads CASSLRGASGNTIYF. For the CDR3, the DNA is TGTGCCAGCAGCTTACGGGGGGCAAGTGGAAACACCATATATTTT. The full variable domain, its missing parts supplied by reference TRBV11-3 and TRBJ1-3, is EAGVVQSPRYKIIEKKQPVAFWCNPISGHNTLYWYLQNLGQGPELLIRYENEEAVDDSQLPKDRFSAERLKGVDSTLKIQPAELGDSAVYLCASSLRGASGNTIYFGEGSWLTVV.

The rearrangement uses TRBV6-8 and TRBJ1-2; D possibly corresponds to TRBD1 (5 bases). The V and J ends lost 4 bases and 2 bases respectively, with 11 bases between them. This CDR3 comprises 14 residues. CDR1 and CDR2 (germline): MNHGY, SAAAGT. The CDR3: CASSLGGANYGYTF. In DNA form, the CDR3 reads TGTGCCAGCAGTTTGGGAGGGGCGAACTATGGCTACACCTTC.

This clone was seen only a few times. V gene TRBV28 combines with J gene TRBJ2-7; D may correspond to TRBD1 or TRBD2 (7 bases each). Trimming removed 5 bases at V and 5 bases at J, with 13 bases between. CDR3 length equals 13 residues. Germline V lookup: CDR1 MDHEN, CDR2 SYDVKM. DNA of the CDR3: TGTGCCAGCAGTAGCCCAGGGGGGGACGAGCAGTACTTC. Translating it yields CASSSPGGDEQYF.

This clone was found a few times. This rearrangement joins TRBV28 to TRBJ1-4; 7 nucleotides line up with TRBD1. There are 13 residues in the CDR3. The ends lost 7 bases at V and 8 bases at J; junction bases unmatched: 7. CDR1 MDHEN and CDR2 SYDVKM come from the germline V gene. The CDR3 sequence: CASMRQGIEKLFF. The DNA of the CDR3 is TGTGCCAGCATGAGACAGGGTATAGAAAAACTGTTTTTT.

The CDR3 protein is CASSPGKNEKLFF. Here the CDR3 DNA reads TGCGCCAGCAGTCCGGGGAAAAATGAAAAACTGTTTTTT. This chain links TRBV4-1 with TRBJ1-4; D unresolved. The CDR3 is made up of 13 amino acids. V dropped 6 bases and J dropped 5 bases, with 10 bases sitting between them. From germline, CDR1 is MGHRA and CDR2 YSYEKL.

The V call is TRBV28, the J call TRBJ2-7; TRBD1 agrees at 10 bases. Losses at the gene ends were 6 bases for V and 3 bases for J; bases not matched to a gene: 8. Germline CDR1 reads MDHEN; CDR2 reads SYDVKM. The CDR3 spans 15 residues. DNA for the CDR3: TGTGCCAGCAGGTCCGAGACAGGGGGCAGCTACGAGCAGTACTTC. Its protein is CASRSETGGSYEQYF.

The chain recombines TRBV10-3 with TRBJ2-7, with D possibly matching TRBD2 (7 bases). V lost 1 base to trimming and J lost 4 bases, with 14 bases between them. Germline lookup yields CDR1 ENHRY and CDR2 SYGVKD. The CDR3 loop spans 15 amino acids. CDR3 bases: TGTGCCATCAGTGAGTACGGAGGGGGGGAATACGAGCAGTACTTC. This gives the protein CAISEYGGGEYEQYF.

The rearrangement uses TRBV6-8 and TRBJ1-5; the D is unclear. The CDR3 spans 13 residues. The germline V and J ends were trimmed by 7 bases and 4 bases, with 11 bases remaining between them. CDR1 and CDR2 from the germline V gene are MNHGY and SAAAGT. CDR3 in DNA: TGTGCCAGCACTAAAGGCGGTAATCAGCCCCAGCATTTT. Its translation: CASTKGGNQPQHF.

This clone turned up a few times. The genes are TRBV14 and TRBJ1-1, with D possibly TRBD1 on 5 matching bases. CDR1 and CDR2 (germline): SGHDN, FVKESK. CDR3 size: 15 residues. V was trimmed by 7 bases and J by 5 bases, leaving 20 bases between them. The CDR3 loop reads CASTDSEGWGTEAFF. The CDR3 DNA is TGTGCCAGCACCGATAGCGAGGGCTGGGGGACTGAAGCTTTCTTT. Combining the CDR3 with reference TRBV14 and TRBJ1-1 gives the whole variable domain EAGVTQFPSHSVIEKGQTVTLRCDPISGHDNLYWYRRVMGKEIKFLLHFVKESKQDESGMPNNRFLAERTGGTYSTLKVQPAELEDSGVYFCASTDSEGWGTEAFFGQGTRLTVV.

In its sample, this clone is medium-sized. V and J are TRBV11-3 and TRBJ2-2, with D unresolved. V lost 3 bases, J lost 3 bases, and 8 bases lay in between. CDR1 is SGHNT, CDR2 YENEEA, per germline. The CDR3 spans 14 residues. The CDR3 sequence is CASSFNLYTGELFF. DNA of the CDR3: TGTGCCAGCAGCTTCAACCTATACACCGGGGAGCTGTTTTTT.

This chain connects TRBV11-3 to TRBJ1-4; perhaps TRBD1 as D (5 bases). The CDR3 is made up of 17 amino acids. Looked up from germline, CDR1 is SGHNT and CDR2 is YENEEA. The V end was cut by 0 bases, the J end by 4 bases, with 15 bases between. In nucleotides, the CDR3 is TGTGCCAGCAGCTTAGACGGACGAGGGACTCATAATGAAAAACTGTTTTTT. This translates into CASSLDGRGTHNEKLFF.

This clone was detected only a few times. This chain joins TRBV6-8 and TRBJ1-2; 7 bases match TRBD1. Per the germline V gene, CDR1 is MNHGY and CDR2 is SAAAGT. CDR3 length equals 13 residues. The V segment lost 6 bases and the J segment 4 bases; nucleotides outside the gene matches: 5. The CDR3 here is CASRSGQTYGYTF. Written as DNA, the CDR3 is TGTGCCAGCAGGTCGGGACAGACCTATGGCTACACCTTC.

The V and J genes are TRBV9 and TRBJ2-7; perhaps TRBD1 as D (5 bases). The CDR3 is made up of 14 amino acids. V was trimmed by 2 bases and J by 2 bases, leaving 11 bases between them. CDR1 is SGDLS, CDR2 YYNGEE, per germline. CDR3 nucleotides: TGTGCCAGCAGCGTTGACAGCGAAGCCTACGAGCAGTACTTC. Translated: CASSVDSEAYEQYF.

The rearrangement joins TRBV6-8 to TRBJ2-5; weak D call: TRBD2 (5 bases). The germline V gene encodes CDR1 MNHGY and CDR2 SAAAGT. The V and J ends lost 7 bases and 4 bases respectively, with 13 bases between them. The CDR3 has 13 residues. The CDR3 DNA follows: TGTGCCAGCACTGGAGGCGAGGTAGAGACCCAGTACTTC. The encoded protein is CASTGGEVETQYF.

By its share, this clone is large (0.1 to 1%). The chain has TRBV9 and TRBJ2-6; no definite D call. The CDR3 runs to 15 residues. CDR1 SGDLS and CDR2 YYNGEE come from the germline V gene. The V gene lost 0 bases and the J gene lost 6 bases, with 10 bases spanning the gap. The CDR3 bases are TGTGCCAGCAGCGTAGGCCCAGCCACGGCCAACGTCCTGACTTTC. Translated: CASSVGPATANVLTF. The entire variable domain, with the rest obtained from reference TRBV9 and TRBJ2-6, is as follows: DSGVTQTPKHLITATGQRVTLRCSPRSGDLSVYWYQQSLDQGLQFLIQYYNGEERAKGNILERFSAQQFPDLHSELNLSSLELGDSALYFCASSVGPATANVLTFGAGSRLTVL.

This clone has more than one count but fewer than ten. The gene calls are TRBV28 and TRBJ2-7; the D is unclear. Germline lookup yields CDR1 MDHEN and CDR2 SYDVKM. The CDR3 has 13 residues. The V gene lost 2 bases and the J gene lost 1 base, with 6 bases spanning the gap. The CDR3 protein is CASSLQQSYEQYF. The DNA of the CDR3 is TGTGCCAGCAGTTTACAACAGTCCTACGAGCAGTACTTC. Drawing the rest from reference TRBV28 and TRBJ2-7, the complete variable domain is DVKVTQSSRYLVKRTGEKVFLECVQDMDHENMFWYRQDPGLGLRLIYFSYDVKMKEKGDIPEGYSVSREKKERFSLILESASTNQTSMYLCASSLQQSYEQYFGPGTRLTVT.

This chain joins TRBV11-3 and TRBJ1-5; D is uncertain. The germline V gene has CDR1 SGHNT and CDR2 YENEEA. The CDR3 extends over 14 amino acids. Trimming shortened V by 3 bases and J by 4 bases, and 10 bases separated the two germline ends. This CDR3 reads CASSFLGRNQPQHF. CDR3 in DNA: TGTGCCAGCAGCTTCCTCGGGCGGAATCAGCCCCAGCATTTT.

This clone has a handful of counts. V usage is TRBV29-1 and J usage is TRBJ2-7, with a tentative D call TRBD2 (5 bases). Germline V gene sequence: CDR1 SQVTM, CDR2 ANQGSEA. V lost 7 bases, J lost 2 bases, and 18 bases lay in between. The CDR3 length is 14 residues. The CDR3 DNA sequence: TGCAGCGCACCGGGATTCAGCTTCCCCTACGAGCAGTACTTC. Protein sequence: CSAPGFSFPYEQYF.

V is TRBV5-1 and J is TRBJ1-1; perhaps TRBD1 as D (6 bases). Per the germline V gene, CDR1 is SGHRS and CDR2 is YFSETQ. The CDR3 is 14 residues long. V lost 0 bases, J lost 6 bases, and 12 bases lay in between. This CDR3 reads CASSLGAGAPEAFF. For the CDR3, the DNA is TGCGCCAGCAGCTTGGGGGCGGGGGCCCCTGAAGCTTTCTTT.

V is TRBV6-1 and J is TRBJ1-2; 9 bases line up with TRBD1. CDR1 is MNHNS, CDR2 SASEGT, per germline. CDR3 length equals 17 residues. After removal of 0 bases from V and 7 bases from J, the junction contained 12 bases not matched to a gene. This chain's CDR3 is CASSEADPGTGLSGYTF. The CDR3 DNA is TGTGCCAGCAGTGAAGCGGACCCCGGGACAGGGTTAAGTGGCTACACCTTC.

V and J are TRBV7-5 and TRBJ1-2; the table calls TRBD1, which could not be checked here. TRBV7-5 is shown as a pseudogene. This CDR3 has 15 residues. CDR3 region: CASSSTGDLDYGYTF. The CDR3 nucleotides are TGTGCCAGCAGCTCTACAGGGGATTTAGACTATGGCTACACCTTC.

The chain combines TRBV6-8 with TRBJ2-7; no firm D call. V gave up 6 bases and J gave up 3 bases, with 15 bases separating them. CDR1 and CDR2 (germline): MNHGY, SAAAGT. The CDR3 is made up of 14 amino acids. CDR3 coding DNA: TGTGCCAGCAGCTCGCCCTTGGCACGCTACGAGCAGTACTTC. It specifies CASSSPLARYEQYF.

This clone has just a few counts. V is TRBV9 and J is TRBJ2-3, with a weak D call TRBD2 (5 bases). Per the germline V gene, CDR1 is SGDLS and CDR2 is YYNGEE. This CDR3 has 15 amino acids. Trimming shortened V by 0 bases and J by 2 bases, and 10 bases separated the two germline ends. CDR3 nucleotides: TGTGCCAGCAGCGTAGTTGGGGAGTACACAGATACGCAGTATTTT. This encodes CASSVVGEYTDTQYF.

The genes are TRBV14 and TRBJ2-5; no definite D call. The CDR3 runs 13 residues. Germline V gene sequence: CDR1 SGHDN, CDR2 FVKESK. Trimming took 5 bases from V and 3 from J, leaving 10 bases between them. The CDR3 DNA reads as TGTGCCAGCAGCTCGGCCCCAAAAGAGACCCAGTACTTC. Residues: CASSSAPKETQYF.

CDR3 region: CSVGLTGSTDTQYF. CDR3 in DNA: TGCAGCGTTGGACTGACAGGGAGCACAGATACGCAGTATTTT. The chain carries TRBV29-1 and TRBJ2-3, with TRBD1 identical over 7 bases. The CDR3 sequence is 14 residues long. CDR1 and CDR2 (germline): SQVTM, ANQGSEA. Trimming removed 4 bases from V and 0 bases from J; junction bases left unmatched: 4.

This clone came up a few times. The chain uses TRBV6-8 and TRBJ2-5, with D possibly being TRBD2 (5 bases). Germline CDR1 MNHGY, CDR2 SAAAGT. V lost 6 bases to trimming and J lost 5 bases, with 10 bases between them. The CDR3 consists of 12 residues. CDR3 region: CASSFGVETQYF. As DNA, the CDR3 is TGTGCCAGCAGCTTCGGGGTCGAGACCCAGTACTTC.